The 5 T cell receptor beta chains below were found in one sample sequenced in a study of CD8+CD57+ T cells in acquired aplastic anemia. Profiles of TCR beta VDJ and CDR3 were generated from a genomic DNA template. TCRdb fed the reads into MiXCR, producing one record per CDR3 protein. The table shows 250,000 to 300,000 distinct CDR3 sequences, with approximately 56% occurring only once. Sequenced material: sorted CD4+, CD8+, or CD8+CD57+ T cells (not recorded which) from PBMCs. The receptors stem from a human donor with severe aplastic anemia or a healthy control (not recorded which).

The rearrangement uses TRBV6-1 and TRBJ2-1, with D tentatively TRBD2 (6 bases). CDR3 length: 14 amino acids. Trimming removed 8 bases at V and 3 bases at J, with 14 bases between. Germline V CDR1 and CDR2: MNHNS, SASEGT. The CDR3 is CASQSGRHYNEQFF. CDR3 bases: TGTGCCAGCCAAAGCGGGCGACACTACAATGAGCAGTTCTTC.

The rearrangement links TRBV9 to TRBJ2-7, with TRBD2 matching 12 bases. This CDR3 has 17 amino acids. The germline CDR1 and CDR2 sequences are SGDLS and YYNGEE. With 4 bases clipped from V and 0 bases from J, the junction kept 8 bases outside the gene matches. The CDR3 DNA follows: TGTGCCAGCAGCCGGTTTACTAGCGGGGGGCCCTCCTACGAGCAGTACTTC. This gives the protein CASSRFTSGGPSYEQYF. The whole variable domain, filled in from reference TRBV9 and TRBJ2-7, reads DSGVTQTPKHLITATGQRVTLRCSPRSGDLSVYWYQQSLDQGLQFLIQYYNGEERAKGNILERFSAQQFPDLHSELNLSSLELGDSALYFCASSRFTSGGPSYEQYFGPGTRLTVT.

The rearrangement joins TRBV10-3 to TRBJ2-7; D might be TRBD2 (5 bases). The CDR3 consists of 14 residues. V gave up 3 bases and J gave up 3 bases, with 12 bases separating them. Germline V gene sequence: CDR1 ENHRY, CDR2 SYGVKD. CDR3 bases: TGTGCCATCAGTGATGGTGGGAGTATCTACGAGCAGTACTTC. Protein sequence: CAISDGGSIYEQYF.

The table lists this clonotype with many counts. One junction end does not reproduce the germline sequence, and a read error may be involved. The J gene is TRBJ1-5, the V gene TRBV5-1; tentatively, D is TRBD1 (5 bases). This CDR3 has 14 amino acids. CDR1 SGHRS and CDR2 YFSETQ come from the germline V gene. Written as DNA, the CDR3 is TGCGCCAGCAGCGAGGGGTCGGGCAATCAGCCCCAACATTTT. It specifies CASSEGSGNQPQHF. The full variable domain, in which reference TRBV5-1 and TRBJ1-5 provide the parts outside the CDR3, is KAGVTQTPRYLIKTRGQQVTLSCSPISGHRSVSWYQQTPGQGLQFLFEYFSETQRNKGNFPGRFSGRQFSNSRSEMNVSTLELGDSALYLCASSEGSGNQPQHFGDGTRLSIL.

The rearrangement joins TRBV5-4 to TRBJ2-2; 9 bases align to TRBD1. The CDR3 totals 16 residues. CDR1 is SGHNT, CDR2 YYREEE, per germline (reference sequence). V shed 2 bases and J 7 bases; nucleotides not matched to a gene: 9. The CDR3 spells CASSLPGQGLLGELFF. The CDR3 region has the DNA TGTGCCAGCAGCTTACCGGGACAGGGTCTGCTCGGGGAGCTGTTTTTT.